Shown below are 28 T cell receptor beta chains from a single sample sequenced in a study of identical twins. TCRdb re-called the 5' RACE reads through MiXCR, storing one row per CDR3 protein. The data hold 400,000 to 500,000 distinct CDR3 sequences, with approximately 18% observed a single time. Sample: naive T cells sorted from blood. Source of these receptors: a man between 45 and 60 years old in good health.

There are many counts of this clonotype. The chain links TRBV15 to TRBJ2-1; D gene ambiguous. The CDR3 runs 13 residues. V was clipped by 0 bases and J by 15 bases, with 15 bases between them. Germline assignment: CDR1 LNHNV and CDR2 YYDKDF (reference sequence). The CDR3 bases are TGTGCCACCAGCAGAGATCAAGGGCTGTATGTGTTCTTC. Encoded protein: CATSRDQGLYVFF.

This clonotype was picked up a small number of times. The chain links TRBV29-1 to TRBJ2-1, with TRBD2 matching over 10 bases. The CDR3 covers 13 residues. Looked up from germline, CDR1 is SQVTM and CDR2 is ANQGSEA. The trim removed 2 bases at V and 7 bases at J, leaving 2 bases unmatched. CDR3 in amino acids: CSVEKLAGNEQFF. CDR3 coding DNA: TGCAGCGTTGAAAAACTAGCGGGAAATGAGCAGTTCTTC.

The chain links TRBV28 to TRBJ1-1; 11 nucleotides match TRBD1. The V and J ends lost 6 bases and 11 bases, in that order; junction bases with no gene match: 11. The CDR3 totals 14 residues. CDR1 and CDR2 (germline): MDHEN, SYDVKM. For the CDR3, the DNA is TGTGCCAGCAGCCTAAACCCCGGACAGGGGGCGGCTTTCTTT. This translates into CASSLNPGQGAAFF.

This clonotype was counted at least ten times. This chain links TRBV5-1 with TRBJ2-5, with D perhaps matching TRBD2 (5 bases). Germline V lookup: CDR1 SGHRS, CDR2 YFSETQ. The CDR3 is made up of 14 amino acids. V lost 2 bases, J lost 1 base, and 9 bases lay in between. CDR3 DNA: TGCGCCAGCAGCTTTAGCGTACCCCAAGAGACCCAGTACTTC. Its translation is CASSFSVPQETQYF.

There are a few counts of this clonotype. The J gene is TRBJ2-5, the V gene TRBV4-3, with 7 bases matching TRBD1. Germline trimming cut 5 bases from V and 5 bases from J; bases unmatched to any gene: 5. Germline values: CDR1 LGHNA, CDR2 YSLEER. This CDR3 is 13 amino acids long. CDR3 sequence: CASSTTGLETQYF. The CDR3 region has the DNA TGCGCCAGCAGCACGACAGGGCTGGAGACCCAGTACTTC.

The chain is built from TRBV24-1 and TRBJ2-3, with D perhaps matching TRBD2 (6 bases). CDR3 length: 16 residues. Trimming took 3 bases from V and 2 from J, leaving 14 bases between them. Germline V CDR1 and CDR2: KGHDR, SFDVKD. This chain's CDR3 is CATSDHLEGTTDTQYF. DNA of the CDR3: TGTGCCACCAGTGATCACCTGGAGGGTACCACAGATACGCAGTATTTT.

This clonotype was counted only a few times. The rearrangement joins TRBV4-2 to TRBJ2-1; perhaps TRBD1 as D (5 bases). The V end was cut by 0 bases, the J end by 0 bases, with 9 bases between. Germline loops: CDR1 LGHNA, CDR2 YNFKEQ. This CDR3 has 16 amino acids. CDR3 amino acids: CASSQDWTFSYNEQFF. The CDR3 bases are TGTGCCAGCAGCCAAGATTGGACATTCTCCTACAATGAGCAGTTCTTC.

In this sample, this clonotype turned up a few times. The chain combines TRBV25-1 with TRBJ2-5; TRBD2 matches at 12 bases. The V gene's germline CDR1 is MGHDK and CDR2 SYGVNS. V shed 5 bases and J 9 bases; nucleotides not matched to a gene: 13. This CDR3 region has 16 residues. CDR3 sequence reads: CASSRLAGGSSGAQYF. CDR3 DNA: TGTGCCAGCAGTCGGCTAGCGGGGGGGAGCAGTGGGGCCCAGTACTTC.

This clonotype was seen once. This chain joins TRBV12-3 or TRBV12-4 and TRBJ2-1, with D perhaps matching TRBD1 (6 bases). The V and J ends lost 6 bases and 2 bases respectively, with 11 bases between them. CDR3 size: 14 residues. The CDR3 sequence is CASRGDRTYNEQFF. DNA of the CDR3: TGTGCCAGCAGAGGAGACAGGACCTACAATGAGCAGTTCTTC.

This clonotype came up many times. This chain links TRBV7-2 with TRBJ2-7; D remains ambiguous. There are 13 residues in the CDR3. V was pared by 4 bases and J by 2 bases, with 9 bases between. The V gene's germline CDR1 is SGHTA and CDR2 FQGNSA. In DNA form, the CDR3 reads TGTGCCAGCAGCTCAGGAACGACCTACGAGCAGTACTTC. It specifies CASSSGTTYEQYF.

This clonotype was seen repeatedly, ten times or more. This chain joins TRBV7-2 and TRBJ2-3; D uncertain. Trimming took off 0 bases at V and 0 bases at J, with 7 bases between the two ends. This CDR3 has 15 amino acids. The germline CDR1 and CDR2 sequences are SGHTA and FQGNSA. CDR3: CASSLAGRSTDTQYF. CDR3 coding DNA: TGTGCCAGCAGCTTAGCGGGAAGGAGCACAGATACGCAGTATTTT.

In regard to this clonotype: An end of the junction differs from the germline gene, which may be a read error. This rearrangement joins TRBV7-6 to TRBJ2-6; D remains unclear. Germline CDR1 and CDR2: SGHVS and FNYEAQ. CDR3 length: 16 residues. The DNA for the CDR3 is TGTGCCAGCAGCTTATTCTCTGGGTCTGGTGCCAACGTCCTGACTTTC. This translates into CASSLFSGSGANVLTF.

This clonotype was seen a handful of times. This chain's CDR3 is CASSSENRGNTEAFF. The CDR3 DNA follows: TGCGCCAGCAGCTCCGAAAACAGGGGGAACACTGAAGCTTTCTTT. This rearrangement joins TRBV5-1 to TRBJ1-1; TRBD1 matches at 7 bases. Germline-derived CDR1 and CDR2 are SGHRS and YFSETQ. This CDR3 has 15 residues. V was pared by 3 bases and J by 1 base, with 6 bases of the junction left unmatched.

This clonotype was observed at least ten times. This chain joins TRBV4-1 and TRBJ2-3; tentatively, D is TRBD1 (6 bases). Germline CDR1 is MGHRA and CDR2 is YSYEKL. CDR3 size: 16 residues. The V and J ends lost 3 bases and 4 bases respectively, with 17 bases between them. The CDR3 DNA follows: TGCGCCAGCAGCCAGACCCTTACAACAGGGTCAGATACGCAGTATTTT. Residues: CASSQTLTTGSDTQYF.

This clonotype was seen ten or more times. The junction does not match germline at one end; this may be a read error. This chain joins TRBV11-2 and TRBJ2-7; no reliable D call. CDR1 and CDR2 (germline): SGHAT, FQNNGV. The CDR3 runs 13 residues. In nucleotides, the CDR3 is TGTGCCAGCAGTTTAGGGTTTTCCTACGAGCAGTACTTC. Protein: CASSLGFSYEQYF.

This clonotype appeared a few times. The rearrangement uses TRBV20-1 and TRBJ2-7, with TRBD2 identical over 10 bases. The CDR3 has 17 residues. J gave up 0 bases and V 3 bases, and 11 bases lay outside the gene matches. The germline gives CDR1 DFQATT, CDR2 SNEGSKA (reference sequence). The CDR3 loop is CSASTLAGESTSYEQYF. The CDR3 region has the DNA TGCAGTGCTAGTACGCTAGCGGGAGAGTCTACCTCCTACGAGCAGTACTTC.

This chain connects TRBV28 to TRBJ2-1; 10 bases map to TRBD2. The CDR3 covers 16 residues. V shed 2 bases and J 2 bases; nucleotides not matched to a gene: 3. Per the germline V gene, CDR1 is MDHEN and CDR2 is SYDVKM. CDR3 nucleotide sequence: TGTGCCAGCAGTTTAGGCCTAGCGGGAGCCTACAATGAGCAGTTCTTC. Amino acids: CASSLGLAGAYNEQFF.

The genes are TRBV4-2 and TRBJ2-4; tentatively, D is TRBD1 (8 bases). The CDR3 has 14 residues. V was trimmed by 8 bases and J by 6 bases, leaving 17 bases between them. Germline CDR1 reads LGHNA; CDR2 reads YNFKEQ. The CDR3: CASREQGGRNIQYF. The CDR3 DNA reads TGTGCCAGCCGGGAACAGGGGGGGAGAAACATTCAGTACTTC.

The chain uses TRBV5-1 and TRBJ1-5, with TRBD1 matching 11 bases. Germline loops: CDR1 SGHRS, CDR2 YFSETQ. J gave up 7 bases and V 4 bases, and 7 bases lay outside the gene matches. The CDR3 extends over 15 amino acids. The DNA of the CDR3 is TGCGCCAGCAGCGAGGGACAGGGGGGTAGGCAGCCCCAGCATTTT. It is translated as CASSEGQGGRQPQHF.

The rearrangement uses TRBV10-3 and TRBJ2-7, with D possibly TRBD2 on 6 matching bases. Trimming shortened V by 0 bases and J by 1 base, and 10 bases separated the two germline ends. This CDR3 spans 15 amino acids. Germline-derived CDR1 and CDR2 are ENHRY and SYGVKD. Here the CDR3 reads CAISESRDGSYEQYF. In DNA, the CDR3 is TGTGCCATCAGTGAGTCGCGGGACGGATCCTACGAGCAGTACTTC.

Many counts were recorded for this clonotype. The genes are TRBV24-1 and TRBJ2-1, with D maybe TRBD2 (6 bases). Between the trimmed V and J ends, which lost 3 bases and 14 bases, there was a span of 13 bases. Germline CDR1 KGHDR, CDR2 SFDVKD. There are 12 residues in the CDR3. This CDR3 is CATSDRRTGEFF. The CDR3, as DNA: TGTGCCACCAGTGATCGGCGGACGGGGGAGTTCTTC.

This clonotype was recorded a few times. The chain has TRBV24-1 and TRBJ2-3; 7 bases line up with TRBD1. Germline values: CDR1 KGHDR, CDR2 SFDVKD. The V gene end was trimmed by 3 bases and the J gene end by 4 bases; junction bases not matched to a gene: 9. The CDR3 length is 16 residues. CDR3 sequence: CATSDVTGQTPDTQYF. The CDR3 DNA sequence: TGTGCCACCAGTGATGTAACGGGACAGACACCAGATACGCAGTATTTT.

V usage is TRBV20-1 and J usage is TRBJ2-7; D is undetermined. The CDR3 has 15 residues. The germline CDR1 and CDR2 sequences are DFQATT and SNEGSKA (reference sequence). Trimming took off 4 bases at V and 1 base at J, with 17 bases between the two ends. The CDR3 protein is CSATLNRVSSYEQYF. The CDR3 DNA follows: TGCAGTGCTACCCTAAACAGAGTATCGTCCTACGAGCAGTACTTC.

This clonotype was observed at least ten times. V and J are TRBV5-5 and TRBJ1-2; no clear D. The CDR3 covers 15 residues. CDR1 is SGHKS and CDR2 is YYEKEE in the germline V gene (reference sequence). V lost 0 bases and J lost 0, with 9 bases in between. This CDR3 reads CASSLVGQTNYGYTF. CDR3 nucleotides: TGTGCCAGCAGCTTGGTAGGGCAAACTAACTATGGCTACACCTTC.

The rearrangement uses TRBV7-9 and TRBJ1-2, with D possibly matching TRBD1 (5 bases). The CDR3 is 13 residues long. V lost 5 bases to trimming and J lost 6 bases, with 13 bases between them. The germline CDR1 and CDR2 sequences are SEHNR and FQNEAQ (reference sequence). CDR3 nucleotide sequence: TGTGCCAGCAGCCCTGTTCTGGGGGATGGCTACACCTTC. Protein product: CASSPVLGDGYTF.

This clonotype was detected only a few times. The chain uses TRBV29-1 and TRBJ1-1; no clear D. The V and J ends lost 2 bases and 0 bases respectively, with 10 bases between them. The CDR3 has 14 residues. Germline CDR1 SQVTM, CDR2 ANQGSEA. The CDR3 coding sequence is TGCAGCGTTGAAAAAGCCAGAATGAACACTGAAGCTTTCTTT. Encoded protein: CSVEKARMNTEAFF. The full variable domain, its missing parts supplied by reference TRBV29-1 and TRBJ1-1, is SAVISQKPSRDICQRGTSLTIQCQVDSQVTMMFWYRQQPGQSLTLIATANQGSEATYESGFVIDKFPISRPNLTFSTLTVSNMSPEDSSIYLCSVEKARMNTEAFFGQGTRLTVV.

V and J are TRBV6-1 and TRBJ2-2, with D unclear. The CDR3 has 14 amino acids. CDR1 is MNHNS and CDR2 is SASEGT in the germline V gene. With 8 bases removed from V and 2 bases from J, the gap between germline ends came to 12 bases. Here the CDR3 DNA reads TGTGCCAGCGCCCCACCCTTAAACACCGGGGAGCTGTTTTTT. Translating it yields CASAPPLNTGELFF.

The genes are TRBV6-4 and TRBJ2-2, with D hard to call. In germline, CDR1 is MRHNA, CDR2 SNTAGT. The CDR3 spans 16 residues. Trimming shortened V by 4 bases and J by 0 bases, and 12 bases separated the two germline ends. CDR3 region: CASSAQPSPNTGELFF. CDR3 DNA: TGTGCCAGCAGTGCCCAACCCAGCCCGAACACCGGGGAGCTGTTTTTT.